This T cell receptor (beta chain) was profiled in a study of shared clonotypes between healthy human individuals. The germline V gene encodes CDR1 MNHEY and CDR2 SMNVEV (reference sequence). The CDR3 runs to 15 residues. Trimming cost V 3 bases and J 6 bases; bases outside gene matches: 7. A CD45RA+ naive subset and a CD45RA-negative memory subset were split from CD4+ cells. Sequenced by immunoSEQ multiplex PCR; TCRdb stores in-frame clones only, minus some. The sample contains about 2.4 million clones, approximately 94% of which appear only once. Specimen: naive CD4+ T cells from PBMCs. Noted subset: CD45RA+ positively selected. V is TRBV27 and J is TRBJ2-2; TRBD1 matches at 7 bases. The TCR sequence derives from a man between 18 and 35 years old in good health. Some clones in this sample may be carry-over from other donors' samples. CDR3 sequence (DNA): TGTGCCAGCAGTTTTGGGCAGGGGGTATCCGGGGAGCTGTTTTTT. It translates to CASSFGQGVSGELFF.